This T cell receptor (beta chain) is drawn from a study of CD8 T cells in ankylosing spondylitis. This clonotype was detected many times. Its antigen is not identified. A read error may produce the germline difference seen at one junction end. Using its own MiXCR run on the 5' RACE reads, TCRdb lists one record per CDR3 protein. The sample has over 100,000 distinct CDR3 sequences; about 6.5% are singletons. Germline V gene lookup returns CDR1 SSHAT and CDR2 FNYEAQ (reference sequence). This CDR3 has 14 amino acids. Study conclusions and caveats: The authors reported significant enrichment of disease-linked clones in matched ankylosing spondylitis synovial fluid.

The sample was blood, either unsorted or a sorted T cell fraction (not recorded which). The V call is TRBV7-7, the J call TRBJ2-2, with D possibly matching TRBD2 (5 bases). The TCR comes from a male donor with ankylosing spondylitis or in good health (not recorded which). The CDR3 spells CASSQSGNTGELFF. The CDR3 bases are TGTGCTAGCAGCCAAAGCGGGAACACCGGGGAGCTGTTTTTT.